This TCR beta chain was observed in a study of beta chain features in type 1 diabetes. The sequenced template was cDNA made from the entire isolated RNA. The repertoire was sequenced with immunoSEQ multiplex PCR; TCRdb's copy has only in-frame clones and lacks some. The sample has about 660,000 clones, around 15% seen once. Study observations and caveats: There was a moderate but significant shortening of TCRB CDR3s in all four CD4+ subsets of Type 1 diabetes patients. The question left open here concerned HLA type influencing TCRB rearrangement.

Via CD45RO/CCR7/CD25/CD127/CD95/CD27, cells of the CD4+ naive, central memory, regulatory and stem cell-like memory subsets were sorted. All sorted populations exceeded 98% purity. Worth noting for this clone: Its specificity is unknown.

The sequenced sample consisted of naive CD4+ T cells from blood. The sequence was collected from a man younger than 35 with type 1 diabetes.

CDR3 DNA sequence: TGTGCCAGCTCACCACCCGTTGGGGGGGCCAACGAGCAGTACTTC. Translation gives CASSPPVGGANEQYF. V usage is TRBV18 and J usage is TRBJ2-7; the D gene is possibly TRBD2 (7 bases). The length of the CDR3 is 15 residues. V dropped 0 bases and J dropped 5 bases, with 14 bases sitting between them. From germline, CDR1 is KGHSH and CDR2 LQKENI.